Following are 32 T cell receptor beta chains from one sample sequenced in a study of shared clonotypes between healthy human individuals. The repertoire was sequenced with immunoSEQ multiplex PCR; TCRdb's copy has only in-frame clones and lacks some. Found here are roughly 1 million clones, 70% to 80% of them singletons; the top ten hold over 1.3%. Source material: memory CD4+ T cells sorted from blood. Sample subset: CD45RA-negative fraction. Receptors were obtained from a man between 18 and 35 years old in good health.

The CDR3 region has the DNA TGTGCCAGCAGCTCTTTACACCAATACGAGCAGTACTTC. Encoded protein: CASSSLHQYEQYF. The rearrangement links TRBV7-8 to TRBJ2-7; D is unclear. V was clipped by 4 bases and J by 4 bases, with 11 bases between them. The CDR3 extends over 13 amino acids. Germline loops: CDR1 SGHVS, CDR2 FQNEAQ.

The chain has TRBV19 and TRBJ1-5; weak D call: TRBD1 (5 bases). Germline CDR1 reads LNHDA; CDR2 reads SQIVND (reference sequence). The V end was cut by 6 bases, the J end by 2 bases, with 11 bases between. The length of the CDR3 is 14 residues. The CDR3 region is CASSPQGRNQPQHF. CDR3 sequence (DNA): TGTGCCAGTAGCCCTCAGGGACGCAATCAGCCCCAGCATTTT.

CDR3 nucleotide sequence: TGTGCCAGCAGTCTGGAAGCCGGGACAGGGTCCCCGACCGGCTCCTACGAGCAGTACTTC. Translating gives CASSLEAGTGSPTGSYEQYF. The chain recombines TRBV5-5 with TRBJ2-7; 9 bases match TRBD1. Germline lookup yields CDR1 SGHKS and CDR2 YYEKEE (reference sequence). This CDR3 has 20 amino acids. Unmatched junction bases numbered 21, after V lost 5 bases and J lost 0 bases.

In its sample, this clone was seen once. This chain joins TRBV9 and TRBJ2-3, with D perhaps TRBD1 or TRBD2 (5 bases each). The CDR3 consists of 15 residues. Germline assignment: CDR1 SGDLS and CDR2 YYNGEE. Trimming shortened V by 0 bases and J by 3 bases, and 11 bases separated the two germline ends. CDR3 region: CASSVAGRETDTQYF. The DNA of the CDR3 is TGTGCCAGCAGCGTAGCGGGACGGGAAACAGATACGCAGTATTTT.

The V gene is TRBV7-3, the J gene TRBJ2-3; TRBD2 might be the D (6 bases). This CDR3 has 14 amino acids. V was clipped by 4 bases and J by 6 bases, with 14 bases between them. Germline V gene data show CDR1 as SGHTA and CDR2 as FQGTGA. The CDR3 protein is CASSSGLFPDTQYF. Written as DNA, the CDR3 is TGTGCCAGCAGCTCGGGACTTTTTCCGGATACGCAGTATTTT.

V is TRBV7-9 and J is TRBJ1-5, with TRBD1 identical over 8 bases. Germline V gives CDR1 SEHNR, CDR2 FQNEAQ (reference sequence). The ends lost 5 bases at V and 0 bases at J; junction bases unmatched: 12. This CDR3 spans 18 amino acids. This CDR3 reads CASSIDRGWGDSNQPQHF. Here the CDR3 DNA reads TGTGCCAGCAGCATCGACAGGGGATGGGGGGATAGCAATCAGCCCCAGCATTTT. Variable domain in full (rest from reference TRBV7-9 and TRBJ1-5): DTGVSQNPRHKITKRGQNVTFRCDPISEHNRLYWYRQTLGQGPEFLTYFQNEAQLEKSRLLSDRFSAERPKGSFSTLEIQRTEQGDSAMYLCASSIDRGWGDSNQPQHFGDGTRLSIL.

The CDR3 coding sequence is TGTGCCAGTCACCAACAGGGGATTAGCGGGACTAGCACAGATACGCAGTATTTT. Amino acid sequence: CASHQQGISGTSTDTQYF. The rearrangement uses TRBV19 and TRBJ2-3; TRBD2 is a possible D gene (8 bases). This CDR3 comprises 18 residues. Trimming took off 8 bases at V and 0 bases at J, with 24 bases between the two ends. The germline V gene has CDR1 LNHDA and CDR2 SQIVND (reference sequence).

This clone was detected only once. The CDR3 sequence: CASRRDPGELFF. CDR3 nucleotide sequence: TGTGCCAGCAGGAGGGACCCCGGGGAGCTGTTTTTT. J is TRBJ2-2 and V is TRBV2, with D possibly being TRBD1 or TRBD2 (5 bases each). Germline V gives CDR1 SNHLY, CDR2 FYNNEI. The CDR3 contains 12 residues. Trimming left V 6 bases short and J 6 bases short, with 8 bases between.

The V gene is TRBV19, the J gene TRBJ2-7; a possible D gene is TRBD2 (6 bases). V lost 5 bases and J 0 bases, leaving 14 bases between the germline ends. CDR1 and CDR2 from the germline V gene are LNHDA and SQIVND (reference sequence). This CDR3 region has 15 residues. The CDR3 DNA sequence: TGTGCCAGTAGTCCGGGACTGGGAAGCTCCTACGAGCAGTACTTC. It translates to CASSPGLGSSYEQYF.

The count of this clone is one. This chain uses TRBV6-5 with TRBJ2-7, with D unresolved. Germline V lookup: CDR1 MNHEY, CDR2 SVGAGI. V dropped 6 bases and J dropped 0 bases, with 15 bases sitting between them. CDR3 length: 15 residues. As DNA, the CDR3 is TGTGCCAGCAGCCTTGCTGACATGAGCTCCTACGAGCAGTACTTC. This encodes CASSLADMSSYEQYF.

In the case of this clone: Other nucleotide sequences in the sample specify the same CDR3. The gene calls are TRBV5-1 and TRBJ2-1; 8 bases agree with TRBD2. This CDR3 has 14 amino acids. The V gene's germline CDR1 is SGHRS and CDR2 YFSETQ. Trimming cost V 0 bases and J 9 bases; bases outside gene matches: 5. CDR3 nucleotide sequence: TGCGCCAGCAGCTTGGCCTTGGCGGGAGGTGAGCAGTTCTTC. Translation: CASSLALAGGEQFF.

This sequence joins TRBV30 and TRBJ2-1; 11 bases agree with TRBD2. CDR1 and CDR2 (germline): GTSNPN, SVGIG (reference sequence). CDR3 length: 14 amino acids. With V trimmed by 6 bases and J by 3 bases, 4 bases remained unmatched. The CDR3 region is CACTSGGLYNEQFF. In nucleotides, the CDR3 is TGTGCCTGCACTAGCGGGGGACTCTACAATGAGCAGTTCTTC.

This clone came up a few times. The chain carries TRBV30 and TRBJ1-2, with 9 bases lining up with TRBD1. Germline CDR1 is GTSNPN and CDR2 is SVGIG (reference sequence). This CDR3 is built from 15 residues. With V trimmed by 3 bases and J by 3 bases, 8 bases remained unmatched. The CDR3 is CAWSAGTGRDYGYTF. The CDR3, as DNA: TGTGCCTGGAGCGCAGGGACAGGGAGAGACTATGGCTACACCTTC.

V and J are TRBV2 and TRBJ1-1; 11 nucleotides match TRBD1. Germline lookup yields CDR1 SNHLY and CDR2 FYNNEI. With V trimmed by 7 bases and J by 5 bases, 9 bases remained unmatched. This CDR3 is built from 15 residues. This CDR3 is CASKGDRGKGTEAFF. The CDR3 bases are TGTGCCAGCAAAGGGGACAGGGGGAAGGGTACTGAAGCTTTCTTT.

CDR3 coding DNA: TGTGCCAGCAGTGAACCGGAAAACATTCAGTACTTC. Amino acids: CASSEPENIQYF. V gene TRBV2 combines with J gene TRBJ2-4; D not certain. Germline lookup yields CDR1 SNHLY and CDR2 FYNNEI. CDR3 size: 12 residues. The V end was cut by 2 bases, the J end by 5 bases, with 4 bases between.

This chain connects TRBV28 to TRBJ1-2; TRBD1 aligns across 10 bases. The CDR3 runs 16 residues. Trimming removed 5 bases from V and 1 base from J; junction bases left unmatched: 7. Germline CDR1 MDHEN, CDR2 SYDVKM. Here the CDR3 reads CASSILTGGNNYGYTF. Here the CDR3 DNA reads TGTGCCAGCAGTATACTGACAGGGGGCAATAACTATGGCTACACCTTC.

In this sample, this clone turned up a few times. The V and J genes are TRBV2 and TRBJ2-4; 11 nucleotides align to TRBD2. This CDR3 has 17 amino acids. Germline V gives CDR1 SNHLY, CDR2 FYNNEI. V was pared by 6 bases and J by 2 bases, with 9 bases of the junction left unmatched. This chain's CDR3 is CASSGTSGSGTKNIQYF. The CDR3 bases are TGTGCCAGCAGCGGAACTAGCGGGAGTGGGACCAAAAACATTCAGTACTTC. The variable domain in full, completed from reference TRBV2 and TRBJ2-4, reads EPEVTQTPSHQVTQMGQEVILRCVPISNHLYFYWYRQILGQKVEFLVSFYNNEISEKSEIFDDQFSVERPDGSNFTLKIRSTKLEDSAMYFCASSGTSGSGTKNIQYFGAGTRLSVL.

The CDR3 loop is CASSVEDNSYEQYF. CDR3 bases: TGTGCCAGCAGTGTGGAGGACAACTCCTACGAGCAGTACTTC. The chain couples TRBV2 to TRBJ2-7; D possibly uses TRBD1 or TRBD2 (5 bases each). Per the germline V gene, CDR1 is SNHLY and CDR2 is FYNNEI. The V and J ends lost 4 bases and 0 bases respectively, with 10 bases between them. CDR3 length: 14 amino acids.

V and J are TRBV6-6 and TRBJ1-2; D gene unclear. In germline, CDR1 is MNHNY, CDR2 SVGAGI (reference sequence). The CDR3 extends over 12 amino acids. V lost 4 bases, J lost 8 bases, and 11 bases lay in between. The CDR3 region is CASSSVGRGYTF. In nucleotides, the CDR3 is TGTGCCAGCAGTTCCGTGGGAAGGGGCTACACCTTC.

Concerning this clone itself: Other DNA variants within this sample encode the same CDR3. The chain is built from TRBV5-1 and TRBJ2-1, with a tentative D call TRBD1 (6 bases). V was clipped by 0 bases and J by 4 bases, with 8 bases between them. CDR1 is SGHRS, CDR2 YFSETQ, per germline. The CDR3 is 14 amino acids. CDR3 region: CASSLGGPYNEQFF. Written as DNA, the CDR3 is TGCGCCAGCAGCTTGGGGGGGCCATACAATGAGCAGTTCTTC.

The chain joins TRBV18 to TRBJ1-3; no reliable D call. The germline gives CDR1 KGHSH, CDR2 LQKENI. The CDR3 has 15 amino acids. Trimming removed 2 bases from V and 0 bases from J, with 8 bases in between. This CDR3 reads CASSPVENSGNTIYF. The CDR3, as DNA: TGTGCCAGCTCACCAGTGGAGAACTCTGGAAACACCATATATTTT.

The chain has TRBV11-2 and TRBJ1-5; a weak D match, TRBD1 (6 bases). Germline V gene data show CDR1 as SGHAT and CDR2 as FQNNGV. The ends were cut back, 5 bases at V and 4 bases at J, with 9 bases in the middle. The CDR3 contains 13 residues. CDR3 DNA sequence: TGTGCCAGCAGCCATCAGGGGAATCAGCCCCAGCATTTT. Protein sequence: CASSHQGNQPQHF.

The chain joins TRBV18 to TRBJ1-3; D not certain. CDR1 and CDR2 (germline): KGHSH, LQKENI. V shed 0 bases and J shed 5 bases, with 17 bases lying between them. This CDR3 is 17 amino acids long. CDR3 sequence (DNA): TGTGCCAGCTCACCACCGGGCTTTGCGGAGGGAAGAAACACCATATATTTT. It encodes CASSPPGFAEGRNTIYF.

The chain is built from TRBV11-2 and TRBJ2-7; tentatively, D is TRBD1 (5 bases). Germline assignment: CDR1 SGHAT and CDR2 FQNNGV. V dropped 8 bases and J dropped 2 bases, with 13 bases sitting between them. The CDR3 loop spans 13 amino acids. This CDR3 is CASAKTAPYEQYF. CDR3 bases: TGTGCCAGCGCAAAGACAGCTCCCTACGAGCAGTACTTC.

The chain combines TRBV28 with TRBJ1-3, with 7 bases lining up with TRBD1. CDR1 is MDHEN, CDR2 SYDVKM, per germline. The CDR3 length is 17 residues. V shed 4 bases, J shed 4 bases, and the junction held 13 bases outside the gene matches. The CDR3 is CASSSSLGQRVGNTIYF. The CDR3 DNA reads as TGTGCCAGCAGTTCGAGCCTGGGACAGCGGGTGGGAAACACCATATATTTT.

The chain recombines TRBV2 with TRBJ2-1; 11 bases fit TRBD2. Germline V gene sequence: CDR1 SNHLY, CDR2 FYNNEI. Losses at the gene ends were 4 bases for V and 5 bases for J; bases not matched to a gene: 10. The CDR3 is 17 residues long. The CDR3 coding sequence is TGTGCCAGCAGTGGTAGACTAGCGGGACGAACCCACAATGAGCAGTTCTTC. This sequence encodes CASSGRLAGRTHNEQFF.

The chain couples TRBV6-6 to TRBJ1-1; D gene uncertain. CDR3 size: 13 residues. CDR1 is MNHNY, CDR2 SVGAGI, per germline (reference sequence). Deletions cut 7 bases from V and 3 bases from J, with 12 bases between. The CDR3 region is CASTQFSHTEAFF. CDR3 DNA sequence: TGTGCCAGCACCCAGTTCAGTCACACTGAAGCTTTCTTT.

V usage is TRBV4-3 and J usage is TRBJ1-2; no reliable D call. The V end lost 3 bases, the J end lost 0 bases, and 8 bases lay between the germline ends. The CDR3 totals 14 residues. Germline lookup yields CDR1 LGHNA and CDR2 YSLEER. The DNA for the CDR3 is TGCGCCAGCAGCCATGCGGGTACTAACTATGGCTACACCTTC. This encodes CASSHAGTNYGYTF.

Many counts were recorded for this clone. Additional DNA sequences in this sample encode the identical CDR3. The chain links TRBV2 to TRBJ2-7, with a possible D match to TRBD2 (7 bases). V was clipped by 6 bases and J by 5 bases, with 17 bases between them. Germline values: CDR1 SNHLY, CDR2 FYNNEI. CDR3 length: 14 amino acids. The CDR3 protein is CASRLRGGRDEQYF. CDR3 nucleotide sequence: TGTGCCAGCAGACTAAGGGGGGGTCGGGACGAGCAGTACTTC.

The rearrangement uses TRBV9 and TRBJ1-5, with TRBD1 identical over 8 bases. In germline, CDR1 is SGDLS, CDR2 YYNGEE. After removal of 2 bases from V and 5 bases from J, the junction contained 6 bases not matched to a gene. There are 15 residues in the CDR3. CDR3 amino acids: CASSVQTGVDQPQHF. CDR3 in DNA: TGTGCCAGCAGCGTCCAGACAGGGGTCGATCAGCCCCAGCATTTT.

This clone was counted once. This sequence joins TRBV4-1 and TRBJ2-7; 7 positions agree with TRBD1. Germline V CDR1 and CDR2: MGHRA, YSYEKL. The junction had 13 bases not matched to a gene; V was cut back by 3 bases and J by 5 bases. This CDR3 has 16 amino acids. As DNA, the CDR3 is TGCGCCAGCAGCCAGGGGAGACAGGGCTCTGGAAACGAGCAGTACTTC. Translated: CASSQGRQGSGNEQYF.

A single count supports this clone. The J gene is TRBJ2-7, the V gene TRBV7-2; D may correspond to TRBD1 or TRBD2 (5 bases each). Trimming took off 1 base at V and 7 bases at J, with 20 bases between the two ends. The CDR3 is 16 amino acids. Per germline, CDR1 SGHTA and CDR2 FQGNSA. The CDR3 DNA is TGTGCCAGCAGCTTAGAACGGACACCGGTGAGGGGTGAGCAGTACTTC. It is translated as CASSLERTPVRGEQYF.